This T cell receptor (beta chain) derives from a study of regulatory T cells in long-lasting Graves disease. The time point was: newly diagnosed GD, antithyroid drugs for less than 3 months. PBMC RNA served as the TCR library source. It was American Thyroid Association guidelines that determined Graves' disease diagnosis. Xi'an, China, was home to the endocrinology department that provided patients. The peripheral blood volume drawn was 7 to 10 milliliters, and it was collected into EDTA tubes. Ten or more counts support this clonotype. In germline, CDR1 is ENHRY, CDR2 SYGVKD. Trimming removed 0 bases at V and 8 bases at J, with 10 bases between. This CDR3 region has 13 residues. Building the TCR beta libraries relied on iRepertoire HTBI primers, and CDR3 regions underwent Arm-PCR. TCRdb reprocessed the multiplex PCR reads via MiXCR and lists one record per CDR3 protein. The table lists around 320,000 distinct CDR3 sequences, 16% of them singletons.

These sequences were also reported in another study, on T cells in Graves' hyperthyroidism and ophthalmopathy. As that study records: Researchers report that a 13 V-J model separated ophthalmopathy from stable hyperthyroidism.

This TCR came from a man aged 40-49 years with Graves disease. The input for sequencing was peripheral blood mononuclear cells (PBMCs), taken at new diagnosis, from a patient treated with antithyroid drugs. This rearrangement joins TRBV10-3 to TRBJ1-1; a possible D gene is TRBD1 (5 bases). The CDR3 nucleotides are TGTGCCATCAGTGAGTCTGACAGTTGGGAAGCTTTCTTT. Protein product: CAISESDSWEAFF.